This T cell receptor (beta chain) stems from a study of cytomegalovirus exposure and HLA in healthy donors. For the study at large: The same platform used for the roughly 600 first-cohort repertoires was also used for the 100 to 150 validation repertoires, as a later analysis reported. Broader study findings: It was about 150 TCR beta chains that were listed as cytomegalovirus-associated. Within the 120 or so validation repertoires, first-cohort TCR clusters tended to co-occur, according to a later analysis.

J was trimmed by 5 bases and V by 2 bases; bases with no gene match: 9. CDR3 length equals 15 residues. Germline V gives CDR1 SGDLS, CDR2 YYNGEE. Measured with immunoSEQ multiplex PCR; TCRdb has only the in-frame clones, and not every one. Counted here are 90,000 to 150,000 clones, around 87% occurring once; the ten biggest clones make up roughly 6%. These donors were members of the roughly 120-subject validation cohort, a group separate from the approximately 670-subject first cohort. With regard to this clone: As yet, its antigen is unknown.

Sequencing was carried out using PBMCs. The V gene is TRBV9, the J gene TRBJ2-5; 7 bases match TRBD2. This clonotype was sampled from a woman under 30 in good health and CMV-seropositive. This CDR3 reads CASSVGNGGGETQYF. The CDR3 DNA sequence: TGTGCCAGCAGCGTGGGGAACGGGGGAGGGGAGACCCAGTACTTC.